A single sample is the source of the 20 T cell receptor beta chains below, sequenced in a study of neurological immune-mediated disorders. TCRdb processed the 5' RACE reads anew with MiXCR; each CDR3 protein has one entry. The sample contains nearly 45,000 distinct CDR3 sequences, 20% to 25% of which appear only once. The sample's time point: technical triplicate 3. Sequences were obtained from PBMCs. The receptors stem from a man aged 55-75 years with HTLV-1-associated myelopathy (HAM/TSP).

This clonotype was counted many times. This chain uses TRBV9 with TRBJ1-1; D gene unclear. The germline V and J ends were trimmed by 2 bases and 1 base, with 12 bases remaining between them. Germline CDR1 SGDLS, CDR2 YYNGEE. The CDR3 is 15 amino acids. This chain's CDR3 is CASSVVDTGNTEAFF. CDR3 DNA sequence: TGTGCCAGCAGCGTGGTTGACACCGGGAACACTGAAGCTTTCTTT.

This clonotype has at least ten counts. V and J are TRBV6-5 and TRBJ2-2, with 7 bases aligning to TRBD1. The CDR3 has 16 residues. Looked up from germline, CDR1 is MNHEY and CDR2 is SVGAGI. The ends lost 5 bases at V and 4 bases at J; junction bases unmatched: 10. As DNA, the CDR3 is TGTGCCAGCAGTCCGGGACAGTTTTTTTCCACCGGGGAGCTGTTTTTT. Its translation is CASSPGQFFSTGELFF.

This clonotype was found many times. This chain uses TRBV28 with TRBJ2-7, with a tentative D call TRBD2 (5 bases). The CDR3 extends over 13 amino acids. The V end was cut by 5 bases, the J end by 4 bases, with 12 bases between. The germline V gene encodes CDR1 MDHEN and CDR2 SYDVKM. The CDR3 region is CASSTPGGYEQYF. The CDR3 DNA reads TGTGCCAGCAGTACCCCTGGCGGGTACGAGCAGTACTTC.

This clonotype was recorded once. This sequence joins TRBV20-1 and TRBJ2-7; possibly TRBD1 or TRBD2 for D (5 bases each). There are 13 residues in the CDR3. V dropped 3 bases and J dropped 6 bases, with 15 bases sitting between them. The germline CDR1 and CDR2 sequences are DFQATT and SNEGSKA (reference sequence). In nucleotides, the CDR3 is TGCAGTGCTAGCAGGGACGCCCCCTCCGAGCAGTACTTC. Its protein is CSASRDAPSEQYF.

This clonotype has a count of ten or more. The chain joins TRBV7-8 to TRBJ2-7; 11 bases are a match to TRBD2. Trimming cost V 3 bases and J 5 bases; bases outside gene matches: 3. This CDR3 spans 14 amino acids. CDR1 is SGHVS and CDR2 is FQNEAQ in the germline V gene. DNA of the CDR3: TGTGCCAGCAGCTTCCGACTAGCGGGAAACGAGCAGTACTTC. Its translation: CASSFRLAGNEQYF.

This clonotype has a handful of counts. The rearrangement joins TRBV11-2 to TRBJ2-2; either TRBD1 or TRBD2 may fit D (5 bases each). The V end lost 4 bases, the J end lost 3 bases, and 9 bases lay between the germline ends. Germline V gene sequence: CDR1 SGHAT, CDR2 FQNNGV. The CDR3 is made up of 14 amino acids. CDR3 nucleotides: TGTGCCAGCAGCTCCGGGGCCTACACCGGGGAGCTGTTTTTT. This gives the protein CASSSGAYTGELFF.

This clonotype appeared many times. The rearrangement links TRBV5-1 to TRBJ1-2; 7 bases fit TRBD1. The CDR3 has 14 residues. Germline CDR1 and CDR2: SGHRS and YFSETQ. J was trimmed by 0 bases and V by 4 bases; bases with no gene match: 3. CDR3 coding DNA: TGCGCCAGCAGCGCGACAGGGACTAACTATGGCTACACCTTC. Encoded protein: CASSATGTNYGYTF.

This clonotype showed up just once. The V and J genes are TRBV25-1 and TRBJ2-3, with 7 bases aligning to TRBD1. The V gene end was trimmed by 2 bases and the J gene end by 4 bases; junction bases not matched to a gene: 6. The CDR3 is made up of 15 amino acids. CDR1 is MGHDK, CDR2 SYGVNS, per germline. CDR3 residues: CASSEGFGTADTQYF. The DNA of the CDR3 is TGTGCCAGCAGTGAAGGATTCGGGACAGCAGATACGCAGTATTTT. Filled out from reference TRBV25-1 and TRBJ2-3, the complete variable domain reads EADIYQTPRYLVIGTGKKITLECSQTMGHDKMYWYQQDPGMELHLIHYSYGVNSTEKGDLSSESTVSRIRTEHFPLTLESARPSHTSQYLCASSEGFGTADTQYFGPGTRLTVL.

The rearrangement links TRBV6-1 to TRBJ2-7, with 8 positions matching TRBD2. The CDR3 runs 15 residues. CDR1 MNHNS and CDR2 SASEGT come from the germline V gene. V gave up 4 bases and J gave up 4 bases; unmatched junction bases: 9. The CDR3 loop is CASSGASGSTYEQYF. CDR3 nucleotides: TGTGCCAGCAGTGGCGCCAGCGGGAGCACTTACGAGCAGTACTTC.

There are many counts of this clonotype. The chain combines TRBV12-3 or TRBV12-4 with TRBJ1-1, with TRBD1 identical over 7 bases. V shed 7 bases, J shed 4 bases, and the junction held 6 bases outside the gene matches. This CDR3 has 13 amino acids. Here the CDR3 reads CASTSSGGTEAFF. The CDR3 DNA is TGTGCCAGCACCTCGTCAGGGGGCACTGAAGCTTTCTTT.

This clonotype was observed many times. This chain joins TRBV7-9 and TRBJ2-6; D might be TRBD1 or TRBD2, each matching 5 bases. V was trimmed by 2 bases and J by 2 bases, leaving 13 bases between them. The CDR3 covers 17 residues. Per the germline V gene, CDR1 is SEHNR and CDR2 is FQNEAQ (reference sequence). The CDR3 sequence: CASSLIIGEPGANVLTF. The CDR3 nucleotides are TGTGCCAGCAGCTTAATTATAGGGGAGCCTGGGGCCAACGTCCTGACTTTC.

This clonotype was observed at least ten times. The chain uses TRBV5-7 and TRBJ2-3, with 7 nucleotides matching TRBD2. TRBV5-7 is known as an ORF, though its function is uncertain. The CDR3 spans 18 residues. V was pared by 1 base and J by 2 bases, with 13 bases of the junction left unmatched. The CDR3 here is CASSLRVWREHTTDTQYF. The CDR3 DNA is TGTGCCAGCAGCTTGCGGGTGTGGCGGGAGCACACCACAGATACGCAGTATTTT.

Ten or more counts support this clonotype. CDR3 bases: TGCGCCAGCAGCTTGGAGGGGAGGAACTATGGCTACACCTTC. Translation gives CASSLEGRNYGYTF. The chain carries TRBV5-1 and TRBJ1-2; TRBD1 might be the D (5 bases). Germline values: CDR1 SGHRS, CDR2 YFSETQ. Trimming shortened V by 0 bases and J by 2 bases, and 8 bases separated the two germline ends. CDR3 length: 14 residues.

This clonotype was detected many times. The chain uses TRBV5-1 and TRBJ2-4; 10 nucleotides match TRBD2. This CDR3 is 21 amino acids long. J was trimmed by 0 bases and V by 1 base; bases with no gene match: 16. Looked up from germline, CDR1 is SGHRS and CDR2 is YFSETQ. DNA of the CDR3: TGCGCCAGCAGCTTGACAGGGGGGACTAGCGCTTATCATTTAGCCAAAAACATTCAGTACTTC. This codes for CASSLTGGTSAYHLAKNIQYF.

V usage is TRBV5-1 and J usage is TRBJ2-1, with 11 bases aligning to TRBD2. Germline CDR1 SGHRS, CDR2 YFSETQ. Unmatched junction bases numbered 6, after V lost 1 base and J lost 3 bases. The CDR3 sequence is 17 residues long. CDR3 amino acids: CASSLSSGTSGYNEQFF. The CDR3 DNA reads as TGCGCCAGCAGCTTGTCATCCGGGACTAGCGGCTACAATGAGCAGTTCTTC.

This clonotype showed up many times. For the CDR3, the DNA is TGCAGTGCGGGGGGGGTTTTGGGGAGGACTGAAGCTTTCTTT. Its translation: CSAGGVLGRTEAFF. The rearrangement uses TRBV20-1 and TRBJ1-1; TRBD1 is a possible D gene (5 bases). The CDR3 contains 14 residues. Germline V lookup: CDR1 DFQATT, CDR2 SNEGSKA (reference sequence). The V and J ends lost 6 bases and 5 bases respectively, with 19 bases between them.

This clonotype was counted many times. V is TRBV5-1 and J is TRBJ1-1; D is possibly TRBD1 (5 bases). The V and J ends lost 4 bases and 9 bases respectively, with 16 bases between them. The CDR3 has 13 residues. Per the germline V gene, CDR1 is SGHRS and CDR2 is YFSETQ. CDR3 in DNA: TGCGCCAGCAGCCTGAGCCACCGGGACCAAGCTTTCTTT. As protein: CASSLSHRDQAFF.

There are many counts of this clonotype. The gene calls are TRBV27 and TRBJ1-5; D is possibly TRBD1 (5 bases). This CDR3 region has 13 residues. CDR1 is MNHEY and CDR2 is SMNVEV in the germline V gene (reference sequence). V dropped 2 bases and J dropped 3 bases, with 5 bases sitting between them. The CDR3 reads CASSLGTNQPQHF. Written as DNA, the CDR3 is TGTGCCAGCAGTTTAGGGACCAATCAGCCCCAGCATTTT.

This clonotype was detected many times. The chain links TRBV27 to TRBJ2-2; tentatively, D is TRBD1 (7 bases). In germline, CDR1 is MNHEY, CDR2 SMNVEV (reference sequence). The CDR3 has 17 residues. V lost 3 bases and J lost 3, with 17 bases in between. DNA of the CDR3: TGTGCCAGCAGTTTTGGTCCAGGGGGGTACGACACCGGGGAGCTGTTTTTT. This sequence encodes CASSFGPGGYDTGELFF.

This clonotype was found many times. This chain uses TRBV20-1 with TRBJ2-1; D unclear. This CDR3 comprises 14 residues. The V end lost 3 bases, the J end lost 4 bases, and 13 bases lay between the germline ends. Germline assignment: CDR1 DFQATT and CDR2 SNEGSKA (reference sequence). The CDR3 nucleotides read TGCAGTGCTAGTCCAGCTTCAAATTACAATGAGCAGTTCTTC. It specifies CSASPASNYNEQFF.